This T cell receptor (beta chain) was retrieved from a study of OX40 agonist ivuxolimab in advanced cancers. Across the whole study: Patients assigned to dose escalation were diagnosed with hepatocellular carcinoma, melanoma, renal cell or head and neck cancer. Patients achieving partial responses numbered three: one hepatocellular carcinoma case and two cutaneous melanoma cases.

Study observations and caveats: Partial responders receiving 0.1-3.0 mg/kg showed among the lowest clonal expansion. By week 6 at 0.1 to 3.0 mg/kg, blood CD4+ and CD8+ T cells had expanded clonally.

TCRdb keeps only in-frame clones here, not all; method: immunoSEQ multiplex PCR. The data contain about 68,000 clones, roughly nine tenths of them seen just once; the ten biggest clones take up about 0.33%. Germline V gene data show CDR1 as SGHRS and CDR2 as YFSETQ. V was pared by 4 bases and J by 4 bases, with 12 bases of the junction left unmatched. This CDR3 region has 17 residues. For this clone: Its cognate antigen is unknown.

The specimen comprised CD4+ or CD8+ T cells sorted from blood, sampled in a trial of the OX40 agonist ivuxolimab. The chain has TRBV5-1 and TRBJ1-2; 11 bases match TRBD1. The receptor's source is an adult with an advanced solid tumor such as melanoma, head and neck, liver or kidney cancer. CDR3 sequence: CASSLSPQDRGLYGYTF. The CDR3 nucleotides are TGCGCCAGCAGCCTATCACCTCAGGACAGGGGGCTCTATGGCTACACCTTC.